The 27 T cell receptor beta chains below were found in one sample sequenced in a study of blood T cell repertoires in COVID-19. Produced via immunoSEQ multiplex PCR; TCRdb's table is partial and in-frame only. The sample has roughly 180,000 clones, about 78% seen once; the top ten hold 8.5% to 10%. The sequenced sample was peripheral blood. The receptors here all came from a woman aged 45-65 years with active or convalescent COVID-19.

This chain uses TRBV7-3 with TRBJ2-1; D remains unclear. Per germline, CDR1 SGHTA and CDR2 FQGTGA. V lost 2 bases and J 7 bases, leaving 6 bases between the germline ends. This CDR3 has 12 residues. For the CDR3, the DNA is TGTGCCAGCAGCTTAGACTTTAATGAGCAGTTCTTC. It yields the protein CASSLDFNEQFF.

This chain joins TRBV6-5 and TRBJ2-7; 8 bases are a match to TRBD2. The length of the CDR3 is 15 residues. CDR1 is MNHEY, CDR2 SVGAGI, per germline. Losses at the gene ends were 4 bases for V and 2 bases for J; bases not matched to a gene: 7. The CDR3 DNA reads TGTGCCAGCAGTTTGCGAGCGGGGGCCACCTACGAGCAGTACTTC. Amino acid sequence: CASSLRAGATYEQYF.

The chain recombines TRBV28 with TRBJ2-1; no definite D call. Germline V gene data show CDR1 as MDHEN and CDR2 as SYDVKM. The CDR3 is 15 residues long. V dropped 0 bases and J dropped 2 bases, with 8 bases sitting between them. CDR3 protein: CASSLWVRTYNEQFF. CDR3 in DNA: TGTGCCAGCAGTTTATGGGTCAGAACCTACAATGAGCAGTTCTTC.

The chain joins TRBV7-2 to TRBJ2-3, with 9 bases aligning to TRBD2. V was pared by 10 bases and J by 3 bases, with 8 bases of the junction left unmatched. The CDR3 sequence is 14 residues long. From germline, CDR1 is SGHTA and CDR2 FQGNSA. CDR3 sequence (DNA): TGTGCCACCTCCGGCGGGGGGGTAACAGATACGCAGTATTTT. Translated: CATSGGGVTDTQYF.

This clone was seen just once. The rearrangement uses TRBV27 and TRBJ2-3; TRBD2 matches 8 bases. Germline CDR1 MNHEY, CDR2 SMNVEV (reference sequence). CDR3 length equals 14 residues. Trimming cost V 4 bases and J 4 bases; bases outside gene matches: 4. DNA of the CDR3: TGTGCCAGCAGTTATGGGACTAGGTCAGATACGCAGTATTTT. Translating gives CASSYGTRSDTQYF.

This clone occurred a few times. The genes are TRBV28 and TRBJ1-2, with 7 bases fitting TRBD1. V lost 4 bases, J lost 8 bases, and 7 bases stayed unmatched. CDR3 length: 13 amino acids. Germline-derived CDR1 and CDR2 are MDHEN and SYDVKM. In DNA, the CDR3 is TGTGCCAGCAGTTCTGCAGGGGGGACCGGCTACACCTTC. This sequence encodes CASSSAGGTGYTF.

The J gene is TRBJ2-7, the V gene TRBV5-1, with D possibly matching TRBD1 (6 bases). Trimming shortened V by 1 base and J by 3 bases, and 11 bases separated the two germline ends. This CDR3 spans 14 amino acids. The germline V gene encodes CDR1 SGHRS and CDR2 YFSETQ. The CDR3 loop is CASSLTRTVYEQYF. The CDR3 nucleotides read TGCGCCAGCAGCTTGACACGGACAGTCTACGAGCAGTACTTC.

This clone was recorded once. The V and J genes are TRBV5-1 and TRBJ1-2; tentative D call: TRBD1 (5 bases). Germline V CDR1 and CDR2: SGHRS, YFSETQ. V gave up 0 bases and J gave up 6 bases, with 18 bases separating them. The CDR3 length is 16 residues. CDR3 bases: TGCGCCAGCAGCTTGGCGTCTGACAGATTCAAGCATGGCTACACCTTC. Encoded protein: CASSLASDRFKHGYTF.

CDR3 sequence: CATGGTSGPTDTQYF. CDR3 in DNA: TGTGCCACCGGCGGGACTAGCGGACCCACAGATACGCAGTATTTT. The chain carries TRBV24-1 and TRBJ2-3, with 11 positions matching TRBD2. From germline, CDR1 is KGHDR and CDR2 SFDVKD. With V trimmed by 9 bases and J by 2 bases, 6 bases remained unmatched. The CDR3 contains 15 residues.

CDR3 nucleotides: TGCGCCAGCAGCCAACAGACAGGTCCAGATACGCAGTATTTT. Residues: CASSQQTGPDTQYF. This chain joins TRBV4-3 and TRBJ2-3; D possibly corresponds to TRBD1 (6 bases). The CDR3 has 14 residues. CDR1 and CDR2 (germline): LGHNA, YSLEER. The germline V and J ends were trimmed by 2 bases and 4 bases, with 10 bases remaining between them.

The V and J genes are TRBV18 and TRBJ1-2; D is unresolved. The CDR3 extends over 12 amino acids. Deletions cut 1 base from V and 8 bases from J, with 8 bases between. The V gene's germline CDR1 is KGHSH and CDR2 LQKENI. The chain's CDR3 is CASSPREEGYTF. The DNA of the CDR3 is TGTGCCAGCTCACCACGGGAGGAGGGCTACACCTTC.

This rearrangement joins TRBV30 to TRBJ2-7; TRBD2 matches 10 bases. J gave up 5 bases and V 5 bases, and 9 bases lay outside the gene matches. Germline V gene lookup returns CDR1 GTSNPN and CDR2 SVGIG (reference sequence). The CDR3 is 14 residues long. CDR3 in amino acids: CAWDYGTSVDEQYF. The CDR3 region has the DNA TGTGCCTGGGACTATGGGACTAGCGTCGACGAGCAGTACTTC.

The rearrangement uses TRBV15 and TRBJ2-1; 15 nucleotides match TRBD2. Germline lookup yields CDR1 LNHNV and CDR2 YYDKDF (reference sequence). This CDR3 has 17 residues. Losses at the gene ends were 6 bases for V and 0 bases for J; bases not matched to a gene: 3. For the CDR3, the DNA is TGTGCCACCAGAGGGACTAGCGGGAGGAGCTCCTACAATGAGCAGTTCTTC. This codes for CATRGTSGRSSYNEQFF.

The V call is TRBV7-2, the J call TRBJ1-2, with D perhaps TRBD1 (6 bases). CDR1 is SGHTA and CDR2 is FQGNSA in the germline V gene. The germline V and J ends were trimmed by 5 bases and 7 bases, with 17 bases remaining between them. The length of the CDR3 is 14 residues. The CDR3 DNA sequence: TGTGCCAGCAGCGTCAGGGGCGATATGGTTGGCTACACCTTC. Amino acids: CASSVRGDMVGYTF.

The chain's CDR3 is CASSLSGTGGEQYF. In DNA form, the CDR3 reads TGTGCCAGCAGCCTTTCCGGGACAGGGGGGGAGCAGTACTTC. The gene calls are TRBV13 and TRBJ2-7; 11 bases map to TRBD1. Germline V gives CDR1 PRHDT, CDR2 FYEKMQ (reference sequence). This CDR3 region has 14 residues. Losses at the gene ends were 5 bases for V and 7 bases for J; bases not matched to a gene: 7.

The CDR3 coding sequence is TGTGCCAGCAGCCTTGGGGGGGCAGGAACGGCCGCTTTCTTT. It codes for CASSLGGAGTAAFF. The rearrangement joins TRBV7-3 to TRBJ1-1; a possible D gene is TRBD1 (6 bases). Per germline, CDR1 SGHTA and CDR2 FQGTGA. V dropped 5 bases and J dropped 11 bases, with 21 bases sitting between them. The CDR3 totals 14 residues.

The chain recombines TRBV7-2 with TRBJ2-1; 8 nucleotides align to TRBD2. Germline CDR1 reads SGHTA; CDR2 reads FQGNSA. Unmatched junction bases numbered 3, after V lost 3 bases and J lost 5 bases. The CDR3 totals 14 residues. The CDR3 DNA is TGTGCCAGCAGCTTTACGGGGGGGAACAATGAGCAGTTCTTC. This encodes CASSFTGGNNEQFF. Full variable domain (outside the CDR3, taken from reference TRBV7-2 and TRBJ2-1): GAGVSQSPSNKVTEKGKDVELRCDPISGHTALYWYRQSLGQGLEFLIYFQGNSAPDKSGLPSDRFSAERTGGSVSTLTIQRTQQEDSAVYLCASSFTGGNNEQFFGPGTRLTVL.

This clone was detected only a few times. The chain uses TRBV7-2 and TRBJ1-3; unclear D gene. V dropped 3 bases and J dropped 0 bases, with 9 bases sitting between them. This CDR3 is built from 15 residues. Per germline, CDR1 SGHTA and CDR2 FQGNSA. The CDR3 nucleotides are TGTGCCAGCAGCTTGAGTTCCTACTCTGGAAACACCATATATTTT. Translation gives CASSLSSYSGNTIYF.

Notes on this clone: Within the sample, other DNA sequences also encode this same CDR3. The chain carries TRBV7-2 and TRBJ2-5; 9 nucleotides agree with TRBD1. CDR3 length equals 15 residues. Germline lookup yields CDR1 SGHTA and CDR2 FQGNSA. V trimming: 1 base; J trimming: 5 bases; junction bases outside the gene matches: 5. CDR3 in DNA: TGTGCCAGCAGCTTAGACAGGGGGCCTGGGGAGACCCAGTACTTC. Amino acids: CASSLDRGPGETQYF.

The genes are TRBV7-3 and TRBJ2-3, with D uncertain. CDR1 and CDR2 from the germline V gene are SGHTA and FQGTGA. The CDR3 runs to 13 residues. V dropped 3 bases and J dropped 1 base, with 5 bases sitting between them. This CDR3 is CASSFPGTDTQYF. The CDR3 DNA sequence: TGTGCCAGCAGCTTCCCGGGCACAGATACGCAGTATTTT.

The genes are TRBV21-1 and TRBJ1-4. TRBV21-1 is recorded as a pseudogene. The CDR3 length is 18 residues. The CDR3 loop is CASSKEAPSGATNEKLFF. CDR3 nucleotide sequence: TGTGCCAGCAGCAAAGAGGCCCCCTCCGGGGCAACTAATGAAAAACTGTTTTTT.

This chain joins TRBV28 and TRBJ1-6; 9 bases align to TRBD1. V lost 6 bases and J lost 8; bases outside the gene matches: 8. Germline lookup yields CDR1 MDHEN and CDR2 SYDVKM. The length of the CDR3 is 15 residues. The CDR3: CASRTQDRGYSPLHF. For the CDR3, the DNA is TGTGCCAGCAGGACACAGGACAGGGGATATTCACCCCTCCACTTT.

The chain links TRBV19 to TRBJ2-1, with a tentative D call TRBD1 (6 bases). Trimming stripped 4 bases from V and 4 bases from J, with 14 bases between. CDR1 is LNHDA, CDR2 SQIVND, per germline (reference sequence). The length of the CDR3 is 15 residues. The CDR3 DNA reads TGTGCCAGTAGTAATCAATTCGACAGGTACAATGAGCAGTTCTTC. Residues: CASSNQFDRYNEQFF.

The chain is built from TRBV7-8 and TRBJ1-1; D ambiguous. CDR1 SGHVS and CDR2 FQNEAQ come from the germline V gene. The length of the CDR3 is 14 residues. V lost 1 base and J 4 bases, leaving 10 bases between the germline ends. CDR3 residues: CASSLERAPTEAFF. DNA of the CDR3: TGTGCCAGCAGCTTAGAGAGGGCGCCCACTGAAGCTTTCTTT.

This chain connects TRBV12-3 or TRBV12-4 to TRBJ1-2; the match to TRBD1 covers 7 bases. The V gene end was trimmed by 6 bases and the J gene end by 6 bases; junction bases not matched to a gene: 7. The CDR3 is 13 residues long. The chain's CDR3 is CASSRGQRDGYTF. The DNA of the CDR3 is TGTGCCAGCAGCCGGGGACAGCGAGATGGCTACACCTTC.

V is TRBV6-2 or TRBV6-3 and J is TRBJ2-1; perhaps TRBD2 as D (6 bases). Trimming left V 5 bases short and J 0 bases short, with 8 bases between. This CDR3 region has 14 residues. Germline V gene lookup returns CDR1 MNHEY and CDR2 SVGEGT. CDR3 bases: TGTGCCAGCAGTCGACTAGGCTCCTACAATGAGCAGTTCTTC. It specifies CASSRLGSYNEQFF.

The CDR3 coding sequence is TGTGCCAGCAGCTTATCTATCAGGGGCACTGAAGCTTTCTTT. Protein: CASSLSIRGTEAFF. The chain combines TRBV7-2 with TRBJ1-1; a possible D gene is TRBD1 (6 bases). Between the trimmed V and J ends, which lost 2 bases and 4 bases, there was a span of 11 bases. The CDR3 has 14 residues. The germline V gene encodes CDR1 SGHTA and CDR2 FQGNSA.